This T cell receptor beta chain emerged from a study of T cell clonotyping in hematopoietic cell transplantation. Study results and limitations: Few recipient clonotypes overlapped donors; over 97% were de novo at given depth.

In the case of this clone: What it recognizes is unknown.

Repertoires were generated with immunoSEQ multiplex PCR, while TCRdb's copy carries only in-frame clones and drops some. The table shows about 11,000 clones, with roughly half occurring only once. The J segment lost 4 bases and the V segment lost 6 bases, leaving 7 bases of the junction unmatched. CDR1 is MDHEN, CDR2 SYDVKM, per germline. The CDR3 is made up of 15 amino acids. This sequence originates from a male patient aged 45-59 years who had an allogeneic stem cell transplant from an unrelated donor, so the T cells may come from the graft donor. Some clones in this sample may be carry-over from other donors' samples. Source: PBMCs, taken 30 days after allogeneic stem cell transplant. The V gene is TRBV28, the J gene TRBJ1-4; the match to TRBD1 covers 8 bases. CDR3 in DNA: TGTGCCAGCAGCCTCATAACAGGGGGTAATGAAAAACTGTTTTTT. Translating gives CASSLITGGNEKLFF.